This T cell receptor beta chain was identified during a study of T-cell memory formation after mild COVID-19 (dated by TCRdb to 2020 to 2022). Concerning the study at large: TCR sequence clusters from the two donors were largely donor specific. T-cell clones expanding and contracting after mild COVID-19 in a couple of donors were tracked by longitudinal TCRalpha and TCRbeta repertoire sequencing. The cohort was made up of two young adult volunteers, one female and one male, who were previously healthy.

Sequenced using an Illumina NovaSeq 6000. Using 5'RACE with constant-segment primers, TCRalpha and TCRbeta cDNA libraries were constructed, with sample barcodes and unique molecular identifiers added in the process. Trizol reagent was used to extract RNA from every sample. Amplification of the libraries took two PCR steps, and the second step added a second sample barcode plus Illumina TruSeq adapters. The libraries were sequenced on an Illumina NovaSeq using 2 x 150 bp paired-end reads. Under the source paper's analysis protocol: The reads were demultiplexed and collapsed into UMI-guided consensus sequences using migec v1.2.7. With mixcr v2.1.11, UMI consensuses were aligned to TRA and TRB V and J templates and assembled into clonotypes. A clonotype was counted as expanded or contracted only when both edgeR and NoisET called the clonotype significant, with the noise models trained on biological replicates. For edgeR calls, a false discovery rate-adjusted p below 0.01 and a log2 fold-change threshold of 1 were applied. As an exploratory analysis of dynamics, PCA with hierarchical clustering was applied to max-normalized trajectories of the 1000 most abundant clonotypes. Separately sequenced CD4+ and CD8+ repertoires were used to assign a CD4 or CD8 phenotype to each responding clone. Starting from the raw public reads, TCRdb applied fastp trimming at Q25, assembled clones with MiXCR and retained in-frame beta chains. All rows with the same CDR3 protein become a single entry with the most common DNA and genes. For this entry, the V and J calls and clone size follow TCRdb and not the study's own pipeline. The sample includes around 250,000 distinct CDR3 sequences, with around 10% observed a single time. Jointly, the top ten make up 22% of the sample.

Overall results and qualifications from the work: Contracting CD4+ clones turned up mainly in the CM and EM memory subsets, whereas EMRA was where CD8+ clones were enriched. Some responding clones were found in pre-infection memory, which suggests that pre-existing cross-reactive memory T cells took part in the SARS-CoV-2 response. Balanced CD4/CD8 phenotypes were observed for clones contracting from day 15 to 85, whereas a bias towards CD4+ was observed for a second wave of clones expanding from day 15 to 37. SARS-CoV-2 specificity was not confirmed for the second-wave clones peaking on day 37. The study covered only a couple of mild cases, and larger cohorts including severe cases with pre-infection samples were considered necessary.

For this clonotype: Its antigen is still unknown. Base qualities are missing; no much larger clone stands one base away.

PBMCs were isolated by Ficoll-Paque density gradient centrifugation. Trimming removed 4 bases from V and 7 bases from J, leaving 10 bases between the germline ends. The CDR3 starts with the cysteine, ends with the phenylalanine, and has 11 residues. Kept here is only the CDR3 DNA, which spans 33 bases and is read in frame from base 1. The germline V gene (reference sequence) specifies GTSNPN as CDR1 and SVGIG as CDR2. This receptor was identified in a man aged 18 to 30 who had mild COVID-19 (a few samples of this study predate the infection). The sample titles of this study are shuffled in the database, so cell type and time point are left out; the donor was told from shared clones. Sequenced input: PBMCs or a T cell subset sorted from them (not recorded which). The chain was built from TRBV30 and TRBJ1-2; the best D guess is TRBD1, with 5 bases matching. CDR3 protein: CAWKRGVGYTF. The nucleotides read TGTGCCTGGAAACGGGGGGTTGGCTACACCTTC.